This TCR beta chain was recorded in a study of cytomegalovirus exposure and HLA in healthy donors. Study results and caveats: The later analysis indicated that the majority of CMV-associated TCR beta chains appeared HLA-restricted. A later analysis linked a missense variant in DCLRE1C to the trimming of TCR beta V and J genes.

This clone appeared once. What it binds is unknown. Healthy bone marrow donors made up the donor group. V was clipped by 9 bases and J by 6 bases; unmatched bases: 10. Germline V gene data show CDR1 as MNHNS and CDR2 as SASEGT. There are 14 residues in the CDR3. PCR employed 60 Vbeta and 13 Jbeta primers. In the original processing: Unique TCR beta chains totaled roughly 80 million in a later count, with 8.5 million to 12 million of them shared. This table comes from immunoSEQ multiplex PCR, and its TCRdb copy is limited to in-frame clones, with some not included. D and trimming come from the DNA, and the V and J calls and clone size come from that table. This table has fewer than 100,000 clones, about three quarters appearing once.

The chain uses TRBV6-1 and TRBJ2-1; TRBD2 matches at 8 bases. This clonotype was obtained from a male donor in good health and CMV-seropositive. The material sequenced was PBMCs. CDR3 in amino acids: CASTEAGEVNEQFF. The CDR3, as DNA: TGTGCCAGTACCGAAGCGGGAGAGGTCAATGAGCAGTTCTTC.